The next 28 T cell receptor beta chains were all read from a single sample in a study of CD8 T cells in ankylosing spondylitis. TCRdb reprocessed the 5' RACE reads with MiXCR, giving one entry per CDR3 protein. Among just over 300,000 distinct CDR3 sequences listed, roughly 20% were seen once. Sequenced sample: blood, either unsorted or a sorted T cell fraction (not recorded which). All receptors come from a female donor with ankylosing spondylitis or in good health (not recorded which).

In DNA, the CDR3 is TGCGCCAGCAGCTTGGATAGCGGGAGCACAGATACGCAGTATTTT. It yields the protein CASSLDSGSTDTQYF. The J gene is TRBJ2-3, the V gene TRBV5-1; 7 positions agree with TRBD2. V gave up 0 bases and J gave up 0 bases; unmatched junction bases: 1. The CDR3 is 15 amino acids. Germline values: CDR1 SGHRS, CDR2 YFSETQ.

This clonotype was observed many times. The CDR3 DNA follows: TGCAGTGCTCTAGCGGGTTACAATGAGCAGTTCTTC. The encoded protein is CSALAGYNEQFF. This chain connects TRBV20-1 to TRBJ2-1, with 8 bases fitting TRBD2. V gave up 5 bases and J gave up 4 bases; unmatched junction bases: 1. CDR3 length equals 12 residues. Germline CDR1 is DFQATT and CDR2 is SNEGSKA (reference sequence).

The V and J genes are TRBV12-3 or TRBV12-4 and TRBJ2-5; TRBD2 agrees at 10 bases. This CDR3 comprises 16 residues. The V gene end was trimmed by 5 bases and the J gene end by 3 bases; junction bases not matched to a gene: 9. In nucleotides, the CDR3 is TGTGCCAGCAGTCTGGGACTAGCGCGAGTAGAAGAGACCCAGTACTTC. Translated: CASSLGLARVEETQYF.

CDR3: CASRPQGDPYEQYF. Written as DNA, the CDR3 is TGTGCCAGCAGACCGCAGGGGGACCCCTACGAGCAGTACTTC. V gene TRBV28 combines with J gene TRBJ2-7; 7 nucleotides align to TRBD1. This CDR3 spans 14 amino acids. Germline trimming cut 6 bases from V and 2 bases from J; bases unmatched to any gene: 7. CDR1 is MDHEN and CDR2 is SYDVKM in the germline V gene.

This clonotype was recorded at least ten times. The V and J genes are TRBV29-1 and TRBJ2-1, with TRBD2 matching 8 bases. V was pared by 7 bases and J by 6 bases, with 5 bases of the junction left unmatched. From germline, CDR1 is SQVTM and CDR2 ANQGSEA. CDR3 length: 12 residues. CDR3 in DNA: TGCAGCGGATCACTAGCGGTCAATGAGCAGTTCTTC. The encoded protein is CSGSLAVNEQFF.

At least ten counts were recorded for this clonotype. The V call is TRBV7-9, the J call TRBJ1-1; no reliable D call. CDR1 and CDR2 from the germline V gene are SEHNR and FQNEAQ (reference sequence). V was clipped by 1 base and J by 2 bases, with 5 bases between them. The CDR3 contains 13 residues. The chain's CDR3 is CASSLEGNTEAFF. The CDR3 nucleotides are TGTGCCAGCAGCTTAGAGGGCAACACTGAAGCTTTCTTT.

This chain connects TRBV4-3 to TRBJ1-6; maybe TRBD1 (5 bases). The length of the CDR3 is 14 residues. Between the trimmed V and J ends, which lost 1 base and 8 bases, there was a span of 9 bases. Germline CDR1 reads LGHNA; CDR2 reads YSLEER. CDR3 loop: CASSQGDRDSPLHF. Here the CDR3 DNA reads TGCGCCAGCAGCCAAGGGGACCGGGATTCACCCCTCCACTTT.

This rearrangement joins TRBV7-2 to TRBJ2-7; tentatively, D is TRBD2 (5 bases). Germline V gene lookup returns CDR1 SGHTA and CDR2 FQGNSA. Trimming took 1 base from V and 7 from J, leaving 17 bases between them. This CDR3 spans 15 amino acids. Here the CDR3 DNA reads TGTGCCAGCAGCTTAGTTGGGAGCCCCTCGGCTGAGCAGTACTTC. Amino acid sequence: CASSLVGSPSAEQYF.

This sequence joins TRBV6-2 or TRBV6-3 and TRBJ2-5; 9 bases align to TRBD2. The germline gives CDR1 MNHEY, CDR2 SVGEGT. The length of the CDR3 is 13 residues. The V and J ends lost 7 bases and 5 bases, in that order; junction bases with no gene match: 5. CDR3 bases: TGTGCCAGCAAAGTAGCGGGAGTGGAGACCCAGTACTTC. Its translation: CASKVAGVETQYF.

The sample holds a few counts of this clonotype. The chain couples TRBV5-1 to TRBJ2-3, with TRBD1 matching over 9 bases. The germline gives CDR1 SGHRS, CDR2 YFSETQ. The V segment lost 0 bases and the J segment 5 bases; nucleotides outside the gene matches: 4. The CDR3 is 15 residues long. The CDR3 loop is CASSLEGQGIDTQYF. In DNA, the CDR3 is TGCGCCAGCAGCTTGGAGGGACAGGGCATAGATACGCAGTATTTT. The entire variable domain, with the rest obtained from reference TRBV5-1 and TRBJ2-3, is as follows: KAGVTQTPRYLIKTRGQQVTLSCSPISGHRSVSWYQQTPGQGLQFLFEYFSETQRNKGNFPGRFSGRQFSNSRSEMNVSTLELGDSALYLCASSLEGQGIDTQYFGPGTRLTVL.

This chain connects TRBV7-2 to TRBJ2-2, with a tentative D call TRBD1 (6 bases). Germline loops: CDR1 SGHTA, CDR2 FQGNSA. The CDR3 has 14 amino acids. Trimming removed 4 bases at V and 5 bases at J, with 11 bases between. The CDR3 bases are TGTGCCAGCAGCTCACAGGGTCGGACCGGGGAGCTGTTTTTT. Its protein product is CASSSQGRTGELFF.

The rearrangement joins TRBV20-1 to TRBJ1-1, with D possibly being TRBD1 (6 bases). This CDR3 comprises 15 residues. Per germline, CDR1 DFQATT and CDR2 SNEGSKA (reference sequence). Trimming left V 5 bases short and J 4 bases short, with 20 bases between. CDR3 sequence (DNA): TGCAGTGCTCCAAAGACTCAGGGGCTCACCACTGAAGCTTTCTTT. Amino acids: CSAPKTQGLTTEAFF.

This clonotype was seen repeatedly, ten times or more. V is TRBV6-5 and J is TRBJ1-3; D gene ambiguous. V lost 0 bases to trimming and J lost 0 bases, with 9 bases between them. This CDR3 region has 16 residues. In germline, CDR1 is MNHEY, CDR2 SVGAGI. CDR3 residues: CASSYSTPDSGNTIYF. Written as DNA, the CDR3 is TGTGCCAGCAGTTACTCGACGCCTGACTCTGGAAACACCATATATTTT.

J is TRBJ2-7 and V is TRBV7-8; D could derive from TRBD1 or TRBD2 (5 bases each). Germline lookup yields CDR1 SGHVS and CDR2 FQNEAQ. V lost 8 bases and J 2 bases, leaving 19 bases between the germline ends. The CDR3 runs 15 residues. The CDR3 coding sequence is TGTGCCAGCTCCCGATCCCGGGACCCAGCCTACGAGCAGTACTTC. This translates into CASSRSRDPAYEQYF.

The CDR3 DNA follows: TGTGCCAGCAGTGCGTCTGGATTGGGGTACAATGAGCAGTTCTTC. Translated, it gives CASSASGLGYNEQFF. The V and J genes are TRBV2 and TRBJ2-1; D is uncertain. The V end was cut by 4 bases, the J end by 4 bases, with 14 bases between. CDR3 length equals 15 residues. The germline gives CDR1 SNHLY, CDR2 FYNNEI.

This chain links TRBV5-1 with TRBJ2-1; 8 bases are shared with TRBD1. Looked up from germline, CDR1 is SGHRS and CDR2 is YFSETQ. The CDR3 extends over 16 amino acids. V lost 4 bases, J lost 8 bases, and 14 bases stayed unmatched. CDR3: CASSIRGRSGGDEQFF. CDR3 DNA sequence: TGCGCCAGCAGCATCAGGGGGCGCTCCGGTGGGGATGAGCAGTTCTTC.

The chain joins TRBV6-2 or TRBV6-3 to TRBJ2-2, with D perhaps given as TRBD1 or TRBD2 (5 bases each). Trimming left V 10 bases short and J 3 bases short, with 15 bases between. The CDR3 consists of 14 residues. Germline V CDR1 and CDR2: MNHEY, SVGEGT. CDR3 amino acids: CATTGRMDTGELFF. The CDR3 bases are TGTGCCACTACGGGACGGATGGACACCGGGGAGCTGTTTTTT.

This clonotype was found once. This chain uses TRBV5-1 with TRBJ2-5; 7 bases map to TRBD1. The V gene's germline CDR1 is SGHRS and CDR2 YFSETQ. This CDR3 has 15 amino acids. The J segment lost 3 bases and the V segment lost 1 base, leaving 6 bases of the junction unmatched. CDR3 in DNA: TGCGCCAGCAGCTTGTCCGGGACAGAAGAAGAGACCCAGTACTTC. The encoded protein is CASSLSGTEEETQYF.

This clonotype showed up just a few times. This rearrangement joins TRBV6-5 to TRBJ1-2; D is possibly TRBD1 (5 bases). Germline assignment: CDR1 MNHEY and CDR2 SVGAGI. The CDR3 consists of 11 residues. V lost 7 bases and J lost 8, with 11 bases in between. CDR3 sequence reads: CASTDRRGYTF. In nucleotides, the CDR3 is TGTGCCAGCACCGACAGAAGGGGCTACACCTTC.

J is TRBJ1-5 and V is TRBV12-3 or TRBV12-4, with TRBD1 as a possible D gene (5 bases). This CDR3 region has 18 residues. The germline V and J ends were trimmed by 1 base and 4 bases, with 20 bases remaining between them. The CDR3 DNA is TGTGCCAGCAGTTTAGAGACAGCTCTAGAGAGCCATAATCAGCCCCAGCATTTT. Residues: CASSLETALESHNQPQHF.

This rearrangement joins TRBV18 to TRBJ2-2, with D uncertain. Germline lookup yields CDR1 KGHSH and CDR2 LQKENI. Trimming cost V 5 bases and J 7 bases, with 11 bases left between them. The CDR3 has 13 amino acids. CDR3 in amino acids: CASSGKTHGELFF. The DNA of the CDR3 is TGTGCCAGCTCAGGCAAGACACACGGGGAGCTGTTTTTT.

V gene TRBV4-2 combines with J gene TRBJ1-1; D unresolved. CDR1 is LGHNA, CDR2 YNFKEQ, per germline. The V end was cut by 2 bases, the J end by 1 base, with 11 bases between. This CDR3 is 15 amino acids long. The CDR3: CASSQKADRNTEAFF. CDR3 nucleotide sequence: TGTGCCAGCAGCCAAAAAGCCGATAGGAACACTGAAGCTTTCTTT.

This clonotype was found a few times. V gene TRBV18 combines with J gene TRBJ1-2, with D hard to call. The CDR3 covers 14 residues. The germline V and J ends were trimmed by 5 bases and 2 bases, with 12 bases remaining between them. In germline, CDR1 is KGHSH, CDR2 LQKENI. For the CDR3, the DNA is TGTGCCAGCTCAGGAGAGCTGGGGAACTATGGCTACACCTTC. Translation: CASSGELGNYGYTF.

Only a few counts were recorded for this clonotype. This chain uses TRBV12-3 or TRBV12-4 with TRBJ2-5, with 8 bases aligning to TRBD2. This CDR3 has 15 residues. The ends lost 3 bases at V and 5 bases at J; junction bases unmatched: 8. The CDR3 nucleotides read TGTGCCAGCAGTTTTCCAGCGGGAGCGGCCGAGACCCAGTACTTC. This codes for CASSFPAGAAETQYF.

The rearrangement uses TRBV20-1 and TRBJ1-2; the D is unclear. This CDR3 is 16 amino acids long. Trimming took off 1 base at V and 0 bases at J, with 15 bases between the two ends. Per germline, CDR1 DFQATT and CDR2 SNEGSKA (reference sequence). CDR3 sequence (DNA): TGCAGTGCTAGAGCGGACCTGGGAGTCTCTAACTATGGCTACACCTTC. Amino acid sequence: CSARADLGVSNYGYTF.

The chain has TRBV19 and TRBJ2-7; D is uncertain. Trimming pared 0 bases from V and 2 bases from J, leaving 8 bases between. CDR3 size: 14 residues. The germline CDR1 and CDR2 sequences are LNHDA and SQIVND (reference sequence). This CDR3 is CASSIDSGPYEQYF. CDR3 bases: TGTGCCAGTAGTATAGATTCGGGCCCCTACGAGCAGTACTTC.

This clonotype was seen ten or more times. The gene calls are TRBV10-3 and TRBJ2-3; no clear D. The CDR3 runs 15 residues. V was trimmed by 11 bases and J by 4 bases, leaving 22 bases between them. Per germline, CDR1 ENHRY and CDR2 SYGVKD. In DNA, the CDR3 is TGTGCCTCATCGTACTTGGCTCTTCGGGCAGATACGCAGTATTTT. It codes for CASSYLALRADTQYF.

The chain is built from TRBV4-2 and TRBJ2-1; 12 nucleotides line up with TRBD2. J lost 7 bases, V lost 4 bases, and 8 bases had no gene match. CDR1 and CDR2 from the germline V gene are LGHNA and YNFKEQ. This CDR3 has 16 residues. The CDR3 reads CASSPTGTSGQNEQFF. The CDR3 DNA reads as TGTGCCAGCAGCCCAACAGGGACTAGCGGGCAGAATGAGCAGTTCTTC.